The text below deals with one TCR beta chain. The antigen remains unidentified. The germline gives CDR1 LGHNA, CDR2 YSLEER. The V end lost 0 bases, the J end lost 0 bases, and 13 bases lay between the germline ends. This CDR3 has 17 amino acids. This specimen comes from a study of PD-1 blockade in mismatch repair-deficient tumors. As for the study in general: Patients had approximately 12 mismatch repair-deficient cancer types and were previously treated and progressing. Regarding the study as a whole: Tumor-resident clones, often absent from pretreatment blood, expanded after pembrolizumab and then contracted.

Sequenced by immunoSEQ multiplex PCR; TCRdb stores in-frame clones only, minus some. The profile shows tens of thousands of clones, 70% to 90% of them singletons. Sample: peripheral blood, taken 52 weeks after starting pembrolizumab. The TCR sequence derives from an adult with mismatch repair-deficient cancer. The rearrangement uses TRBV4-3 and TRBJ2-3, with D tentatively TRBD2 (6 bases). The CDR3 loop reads CASSQEVLGTSTDTQYF. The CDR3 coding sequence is TGCGCCAGCAGCCAAGAAGTTCTGGGGACTAGCACAGATACGCAGTATTTT.